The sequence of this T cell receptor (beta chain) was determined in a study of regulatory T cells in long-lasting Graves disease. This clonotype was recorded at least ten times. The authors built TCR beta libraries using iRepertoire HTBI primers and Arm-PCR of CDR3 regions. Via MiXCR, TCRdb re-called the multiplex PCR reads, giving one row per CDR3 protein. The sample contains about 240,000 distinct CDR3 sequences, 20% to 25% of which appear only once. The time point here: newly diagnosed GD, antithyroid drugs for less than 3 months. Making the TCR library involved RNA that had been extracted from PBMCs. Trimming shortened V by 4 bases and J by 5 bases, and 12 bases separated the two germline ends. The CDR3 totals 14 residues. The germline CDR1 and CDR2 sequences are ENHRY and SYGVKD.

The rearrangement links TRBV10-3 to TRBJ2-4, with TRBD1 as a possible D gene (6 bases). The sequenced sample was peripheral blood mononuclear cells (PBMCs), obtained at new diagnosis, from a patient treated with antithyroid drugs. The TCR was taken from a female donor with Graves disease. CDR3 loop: CAISGGQSQNIQYF. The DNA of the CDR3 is TGTGCCATCAGTGGAGGACAGTCACAAAACATTCAGTACTTC.